Shown below are 29 T cell receptor beta chains from a single sample sequenced in a study of regulatory T cells in long-lasting Graves disease. Time point here: persistent/refractory GD, antithyroid drugs over 5 years with positive TRAb. PBMCs were the source of the RNA used for TCR sequencing. To make TCR beta libraries, researchers used iRepertoire HTBI primers and Arm-PCR of CDR3 regions. In TCRdb, the multiplex PCR reads were re-called with MiXCR into one record per CDR3 protein. Here the sample spans about 400,000 distinct CDR3 sequences, less than 25% being singletons. The source was peripheral blood mononuclear cells (PBMCs), collected when the disease was refractory, from a patient treated with antithyroid drugs. Every receptor here comes from a female donor with Graves disease.

A few counts support this clonotype. It may be a read error: a sequence one base away is much more abundant. The chain recombines TRBV7-2 with TRBJ2-7; 8 bases align to TRBD1. The CDR3 has 15 amino acids. Germline assignment: CDR1 SGHTA and CDR2 FQGNSA. The CDR3: CASSLTRDRSCEQYF. The CDR3 DNA is TGTGCCAGCAGCTTAACCCGGGACAGGTCCTGCGAGCAGTACTTC.

This clonotype was seen at least ten times. This rearrangement joins TRBV11-3 to TRBJ1-1; 8 bases are a match to TRBD1. The CDR3 contains 13 residues. V dropped 4 bases and J dropped 5; count of bases not matched to a gene: 3. The V gene's germline CDR1 is SGHNT and CDR2 YENEEA. The CDR3 DNA follows: TGTGCCAGCAGCTACCGACAGGGGACTGAAGCTTTCTTT. This gives the protein CASSYRQGTEAFF.

This clonotype has a count of ten or more. The chain has TRBV10-3 and TRBJ2-5, with 10 bases lining up with TRBD1. Germline CDR1 reads ENHRY; CDR2 reads SYGVKD. CDR3 length: 15 amino acids. The junction had 8 bases not matched to a gene; V was cut back by 5 bases and J by 5 bases. CDR3 coding DNA: TGTGCCATCAGTTCCGGGACAGGGGCAGTTGAGACCCAGTACTTC. It codes for CAISSGTGAVETQYF.

The chain links TRBV27 to TRBJ2-3, with D possibly TRBD1 on 5 matching bases. V was cut by 4 bases and J by 4 bases, with 9 bases left in between. The germline gives CDR1 MNHEY, CDR2 SMNVEV (reference sequence). The CDR3 sequence is 13 residues long. The CDR3 nucleotides read TGTGCCAGCAGTTGGGGCGGCCCAGATACGCAGTATTTT. As protein: CASSWGGPDTQYF.

This clonotype was detected many times. The chain employs TRBV15 and TRBJ1-4; a possible D gene is TRBD1 (5 bases). Germline CDR1 reads LNHNV; CDR2 reads YYDKDF (reference sequence). The CDR3 spans 15 residues. V was clipped by 1 base and J by 7 bases, with 13 bases between them. In DNA, the CDR3 is TGTGCCACCAGCAGAGTTAGGGGCGAGGGTGAAAAACTGTTTTTT. Its protein product is CATSRVRGEGEKLFF.

This clonotype came up many times. The chain couples TRBV27 to TRBJ1-5, with a weak D call TRBD1 (5 bases). The CDR3 is 15 residues long. Trimming removed 2 bases from V and 2 bases from J, with 10 bases in between. The germline gives CDR1 MNHEY, CDR2 SMNVEV (reference sequence). In nucleotides, the CDR3 is TGTGCCAGCAGTTTAGGCAGGGAGGGCAATCAGCCCCAGCATTTT. Its protein is CASSLGREGNQPQHF.

This clonotype was seen once. The chain carries TRBV7-2 and TRBJ2-1, with D perhaps TRBD2 (6 bases). Germline V gene data show CDR1 as SGHTA and CDR2 as FQGNSA. V gave up 4 bases and J gave up 9 bases, with 19 bases separating them. The CDR3 has 15 residues. This CDR3 reads CASSWAGTPTIEQFF. CDR3 DNA sequence: TGTGCCAGCAGCTGGGCCGGGACTCCCACGATTGAGCAGTTCTTC.

This chain uses TRBV20-1 with TRBJ1-1, with 7 bases matching TRBD1. V lost 3 bases, J lost 4 bases, and 14 bases stayed unmatched. This CDR3 is built from 16 residues. Germline-derived CDR1 and CDR2 are DFQATT and SNEGSKA (reference sequence). CDR3 residues: CSARGQLRFGSTEAFF. CDR3 DNA sequence: TGCAGTGCTAGGGGACAGCTTCGCTTCGGGAGCACTGAAGCTTTCTTT.

Of note for this clonotype: This could be a read error, since a much larger clone is one nucleotide away. The J gene is TRBJ1-4, the V gene TRBV4-1; possible D gene TRBD1, 5 bases. This CDR3 spans 15 amino acids. The germline V gene encodes CDR1 MGHRA and CDR2 YSYEKL. The CDR3 loop reads CASSPLSGRGEKPFF. In DNA form, the CDR3 reads TGCGCCAGCAGCCCATTGTCAGGTCGGGGGGAAAAACCGTTTTTT.

The DNA of the CDR3 is TGTGCCAGCAGCTTGGAGGGGCTGGGCGAGCAGTACTTC. Encoded protein: CASSLEGLGEQYF. The chain carries TRBV7-9 and TRBJ2-7, with TRBD2 as a possible D gene (6 bases). The CDR3 covers 13 residues. Trimming pared 3 bases from V and 6 bases from J, leaving 12 bases between. Germline V CDR1 and CDR2: SEHNR, FQNEAQ (reference sequence).

This clonotype has ten or more counts. The chain recombines TRBV6-5 with TRBJ2-5; 16 nucleotides line up with TRBD2. CDR3 size: 19 residues. V was pared by 2 bases and J by 5 bases, with 11 bases of the junction left unmatched. Germline V gene data show CDR1 as MNHEY and CDR2 as SVGAGI. In nucleotides, the CDR3 is TGTGCCAGCAGTTACCCGGGACTAGCGGGAGGGCTTTATGGCGAGACCCAGTACTTC. Its protein product is CASSYPGLAGGLYGETQYF.

In this sample, this clonotype turned up many times. The chain uses TRBV6-2 or TRBV6-3 and TRBJ1-5; maybe TRBD1 (5 bases). This CDR3 comprises 13 residues. Germline values: CDR1 MNHEY, CDR2 SVGEGT. Trimming took 10 bases from V and 5 from J, leaving 15 bases between them. The CDR3, as DNA: TGTGCCACCGAACCCCCGGGGGATCAGCCCCAGCATTTT. It codes for CATEPPGDQPQHF.

The chain is built from TRBV5-4 and TRBJ2-7, with 10 bases aligning to TRBD2. The CDR3 has 16 residues. V dropped 4 bases and J dropped 5; count of bases not matched to a gene: 12. The germline CDR1 and CDR2 sequences are SGHNT and YYREEE (reference sequence). As DNA, the CDR3 is TGTGCCAGCAGCCCGTCGCTAGCGGGAGTGTCCCACGAGCAGTACTTC. Protein product: CASSPSLAGVSHEQYF.

The J gene is TRBJ2-3, the V gene TRBV29-1; 9 nucleotides agree with TRBD1. The junction had 4 bases not matched to a gene; V was cut back by 8 bases and J by 4 bases. The CDR3 has 12 residues. CDR1 is SQVTM, CDR2 ANQGSEA, per germline. The CDR3 region has the DNA TGCAGCACCAGACAGGGGGCAGATACGCAGTATTTT. As protein: CSTRQGADTQYF.

The chain recombines TRBV20-1 with TRBJ2-1; TRBD2 might be the D (5 bases). Germline CDR1 DFQATT, CDR2 SNEGSKA (reference sequence). Trimming took off 5 bases at V and 5 bases at J, with 10 bases between the two ends. The CDR3 contains 12 residues. This CDR3 reads CSAGGLDNEQFF. CDR3 nucleotides: TGCAGTGCTGGCGGGTTGGACAATGAGCAGTTCTTC.

The sample holds a few counts of this clonotype. This chain joins TRBV15 and TRBJ2-7; D gene unclear. This CDR3 comprises 16 residues. The germline V gene has CDR1 LNHNV and CDR2 YYDKDF (reference sequence). Between the trimmed V and J ends, which lost 4 bases and 4 bases, there was a span of 20 bases. The CDR3 is CATSNSLDPILYEQYF. CDR3 nucleotides: TGTGCCACCAGCAACTCCTTGGACCCGATTTTGTACGAGCAGTACTTC.

The V and J genes are TRBV20-1 and TRBJ2-7; D unresolved. V was trimmed by 4 bases and J by 3 bases, leaving 16 bases between them. Germline V lookup: CDR1 DFQATT, CDR2 SNEGSKA (reference sequence). This CDR3 is 14 amino acids long. The CDR3 loop reads CSATPPDGFYEQYF. In DNA form, the CDR3 reads TGCAGTGCTACTCCCCCGGACGGTTTCTACGAGCAGTACTTC.

In its sample, this clonotype was seen a few times. The rearrangement links TRBV29-1 to TRBJ1-6, with no clear D. The CDR3 covers 13 residues. Per the germline V gene, CDR1 is SQVTM and CDR2 is ANQGSEA. V lost 7 bases, J lost 8 bases, and 15 bases lay in between. CDR3 nucleotide sequence: TGCAGCGCCCGAGTATCTGAGGATTCACCCCTCCACTTT. It yields the protein CSARVSEDSPLHF.

The chain recombines TRBV6-1 with TRBJ2-4, with 8 bases aligning to TRBD1. The V segment lost 6 bases and the J segment 0 bases; nucleotides outside the gene matches: 7. Germline V gives CDR1 MNHNS, CDR2 SASEGT. The CDR3 is made up of 16 amino acids. As DNA, the CDR3 is TGTGCCAGCAGCCCTACAGGGGGACTAGCCAAAAACATTCAGTACTTC. It encodes CASSPTGGLAKNIQYF.

The chain is built from TRBV19 and TRBJ1-1; D is uncertain. Germline V gene data show CDR1 as LNHDA and CDR2 as SQIVND (reference sequence). V lost 3 bases to trimming and J lost 6 bases, with 8 bases between them. This CDR3 has 12 amino acids. CDR3 loop: CASSIPDAEAFF. The DNA of the CDR3 is TGTGCCAGTAGTATTCCAGATGCTGAAGCTTTCTTT.

This clonotype was seen repeatedly, ten times or more. The CDR3 reads CAWMKGIAFF. CDR3 nucleotides: TGTGCCTGGATGAAGGGTATTGCTTTCTTT. This chain links TRBV30 with TRBJ1-1; the D is unclear. The CDR3 extends over 10 amino acids. V lost 4 bases, J lost 11 bases, and 11 bases lay in between. Germline V gives CDR1 GTSNPN, CDR2 SVGIG (reference sequence).

The chain links TRBV20-1 to TRBJ2-7; TRBD1 agrees at 9 bases. Germline trimming cut 5 bases from V and 4 bases from J; bases unmatched to any gene: 9. CDR1 and CDR2 from the germline V gene are DFQATT and SNEGSKA (reference sequence). The CDR3 spans 14 residues. The CDR3 loop reads CSAVRTGASYEQYF. In nucleotides, the CDR3 is TGCAGTGCTGTAAGGACAGGGGCTAGTTACGAGCAGTACTTC.

This clonotype was counted only a few times. This sequence joins TRBV7-2 and TRBJ2-2; 8 positions match TRBD2. With 0 bases clipped from V and 8 bases from J, the junction kept 5 bases outside the gene matches. In germline, CDR1 is SGHTA, CDR2 FQGNSA. The CDR3 runs to 15 residues. The CDR3 region is CASSLAGLVAGELFF. CDR3 nucleotide sequence: TGTGCCAGCAGCTTAGCGGGACTAGTGGCAGGGGAGCTGTTTTTT.

This clonotype was detected ten times or more. The chain is built from TRBV6-1 and TRBJ1-1, with D possibly matching TRBD1 (5 bases). The CDR3 spans 14 residues. Trimming took 4 bases from V and 7 from J, leaving 16 bases between them. Germline-derived CDR1 and CDR2 are MNHNS and SASEGT. The DNA for the CDR3 is TGTGCCAGCAGTGTATTTGGGGGGTTGAGTGAAGCTTTCTTT. This codes for CASSVFGGLSEAFF.

Ten or more counts support this clonotype. The genes are TRBV6-1 and TRBJ2-7, with D possibly being TRBD2 (6 bases). The CDR3 spans 16 residues. V gave up 8 bases and J gave up 5 bases, with 25 bases separating them. CDR1 MNHNS and CDR2 SASEGT come from the germline V gene. This chain's CDR3 is CASVGTGVRPLHEQYF. For the CDR3, the DNA is TGTGCCAGCGTCGGAACGGGAGTAAGGCCCCTCCACGAGCAGTACTTC.

CDR3: CSVEDRDRGRGEAFF. The CDR3 nucleotides are TGCAGCGTTGAAGATCGGGACAGGGGTAGGGGTGAAGCTTTCTTT. The rearrangement uses TRBV29-1 and TRBJ1-1, with TRBD1 identical over 10 bases. V lost 0 bases and J lost 7; bases outside the gene matches: 8. The CDR3 totals 15 residues. Germline loops: CDR1 SQVTM, CDR2 ANQGSEA. Full variable domain (outside the CDR3, taken from reference TRBV29-1 and TRBJ1-1): SAVISQKPSRDICQRGTSLTIQCQVDSQVTMMFWYRQQPGQSLTLIATANQGSEATYESGFVIDKFPISRPNLTFSTLTVSNMSPEDSSIYLCSVEDRDRGRGEAFFGQGTRLTVV.

This clonotype came up many times. The V gene is TRBV28, the J gene TRBJ2-6; the D gene could be TRBD1 or TRBD2 (5 bases each). Germline V gene lookup returns CDR1 MDHEN and CDR2 SYDVKM. The CDR3 runs to 21 residues. Trimming pared 4 bases from V and 0 bases from J, leaving 25 bases between. This chain's CDR3 is CASSYPRTQGRSSSGANVLTF. CDR3 DNA sequence: TGTGCCAGCAGTTATCCACGGACTCAGGGTAGATCCTCCTCTGGGGCCAACGTCCTGACTTTC.

The chain joins TRBV27 to TRBJ1-1; D ambiguous. The germline CDR1 and CDR2 sequences are MNHEY and SMNVEV (reference sequence). The CDR3 loop spans 14 amino acids. The V gene lost 3 bases and the J gene lost 4 bases, with 12 bases spanning the gap. CDR3 region: CASSFQSGVTEAFF. In DNA, the CDR3 is TGTGCCAGCAGTTTTCAATCTGGGGTCACTGAAGCTTTCTTT.

This clonotype was counted many times. CDR3 amino acids: CASREGVANYGYTF. The CDR3 bases are TGTGCCAGCAGGGAGGGGGTAGCTAACTATGGCTACACCTTC. The chain uses TRBV28 and TRBJ1-2, with a possible D match to TRBD1 (6 bases). Trimming shortened V by 6 bases and J by 0 bases, and 11 bases separated the two germline ends. Germline lookup yields CDR1 MDHEN and CDR2 SYDVKM. This CDR3 spans 14 amino acids.